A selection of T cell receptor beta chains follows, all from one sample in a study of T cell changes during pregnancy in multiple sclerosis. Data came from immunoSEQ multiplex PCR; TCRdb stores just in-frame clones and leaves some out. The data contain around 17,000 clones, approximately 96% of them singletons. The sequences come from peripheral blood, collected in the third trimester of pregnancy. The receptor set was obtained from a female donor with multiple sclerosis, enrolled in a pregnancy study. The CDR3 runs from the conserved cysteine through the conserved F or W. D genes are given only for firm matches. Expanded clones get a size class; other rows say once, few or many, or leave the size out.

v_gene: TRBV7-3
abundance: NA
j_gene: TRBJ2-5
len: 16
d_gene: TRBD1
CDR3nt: TGTGCCAGCAGCTTAATCTGGGGACAGACCCAAGAGACCCAGTACTTC
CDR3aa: CASSLIWGQTQETQYF

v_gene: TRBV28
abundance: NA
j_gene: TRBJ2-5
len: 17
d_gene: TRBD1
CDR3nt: TGTGCCAGCAGACCTTTCCCGACAGGGGAAGTATACGAGACCCAGTACTTC
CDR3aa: CASRPFPTGEVYETQYF

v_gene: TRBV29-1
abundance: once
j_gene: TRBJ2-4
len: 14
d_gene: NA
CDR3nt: TGCAGCGTTCAAATTCGAGGTTTCAAAAACATTCAGTACTTC
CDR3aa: CSVQIRGFKNIQYF

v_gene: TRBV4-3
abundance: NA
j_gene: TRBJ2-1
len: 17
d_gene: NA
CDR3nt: TGCGCCAGCAGCCAAGATCGTGGCGGGACCGGCTACAATGAACAGTTCTTC
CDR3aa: CASSQDRGGTGYNEQFF

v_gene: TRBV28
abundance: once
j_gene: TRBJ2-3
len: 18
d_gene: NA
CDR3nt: TGTGCCACCACCAGCCCCTTAGGGGAGGGGGACAGCACAGATACGCAGTATTTT
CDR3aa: CATTSPLGEGDSTDTQYF

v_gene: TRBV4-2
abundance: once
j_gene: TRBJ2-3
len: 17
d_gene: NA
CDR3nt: TGTGCCAGCAGCCAAGGAACCGCGGGGACGAGCACAGATACGCAGTATTTT
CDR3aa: CASSQGTAGTSTDTQYF

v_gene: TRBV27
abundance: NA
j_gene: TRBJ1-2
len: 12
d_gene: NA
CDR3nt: TGTGCCAGCAGGAAAGGGGGTGGTGGCTACACCTTC
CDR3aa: CASRKGGGGYTF

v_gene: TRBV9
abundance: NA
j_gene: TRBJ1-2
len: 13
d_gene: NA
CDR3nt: TGTGCCAGCAGTGGGGGCAGTTTCTATGGCTACACCTTC
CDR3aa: CASSGGSFYGYTF

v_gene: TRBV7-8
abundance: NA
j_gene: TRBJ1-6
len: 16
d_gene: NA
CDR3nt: TGTGCCAGCAGCTTAGCGCAGGGGACATTCGGTTCACCCCTCCACTTT
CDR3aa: CASSLAQGTFGSPLHF

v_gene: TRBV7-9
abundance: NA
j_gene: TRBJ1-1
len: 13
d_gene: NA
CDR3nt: TGTGCCAGCAGCTTTCTTCTGAACACTGAAGCTTTCTTT
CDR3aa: CASSFLLNTEAFF

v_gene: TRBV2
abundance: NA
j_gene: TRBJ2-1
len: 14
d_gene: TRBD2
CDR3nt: TGTGCCAGCGCGGGGGGAAGTTATCTCGATGAGCAGTTCTTC
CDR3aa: CASAGGSYLDEQFF

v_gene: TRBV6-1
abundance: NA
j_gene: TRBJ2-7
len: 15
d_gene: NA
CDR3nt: TGTGCCAGCAGTGTAACAGGGGAGGTATACTACGAGCAGTACTTC
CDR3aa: CASSVTGEVYYEQYF

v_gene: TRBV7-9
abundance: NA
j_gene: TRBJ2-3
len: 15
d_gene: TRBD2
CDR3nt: TGTGCCAGCAGCCCAGCCCCGGGGGGGCCTGATACGCAGTATTTT
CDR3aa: CASSPAPGGPDTQYF

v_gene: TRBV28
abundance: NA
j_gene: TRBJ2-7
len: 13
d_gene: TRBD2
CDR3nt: TGTGCCAGCAGTTTCGCTAGCGGCTACGAGCAGTACTTC
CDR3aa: CASSFASGYEQYF

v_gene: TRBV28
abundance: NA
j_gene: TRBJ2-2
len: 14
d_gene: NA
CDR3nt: TGTGCCAGCAGTTTAGGCGGGAACACCGGGGAGCTGTTTTTT
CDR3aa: CASSLGGNTGELFF

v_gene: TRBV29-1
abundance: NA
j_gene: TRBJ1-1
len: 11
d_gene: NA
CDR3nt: TGCAGCGTCGGCAGGGTCACTGAAGCTTTCTTT
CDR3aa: CSVGRVTEAFF

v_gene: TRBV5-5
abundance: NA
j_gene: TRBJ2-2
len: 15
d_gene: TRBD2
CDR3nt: TGTGCCAGCAGCTCTAGCGGGGGGAACACCGGGGAGCTGTTTTTT
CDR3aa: CASSSSGGNTGELFF

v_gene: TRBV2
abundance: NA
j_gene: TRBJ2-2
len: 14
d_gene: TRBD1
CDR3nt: TGTGCCAGCTGCTGGGACAGGGCGACCGGGGAGCTGTTTTTT
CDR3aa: CASCWDRATGELFF

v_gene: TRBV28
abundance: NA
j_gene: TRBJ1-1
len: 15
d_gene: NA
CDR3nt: TGTGCCAGCAAGATCGGCGGAATTATGAACACTGAAGCTTTCTTT
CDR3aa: CASKIGGIMNTEAFF

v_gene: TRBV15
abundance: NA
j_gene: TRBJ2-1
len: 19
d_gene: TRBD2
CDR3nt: TGTGCCACCAGCACCCGGGGGGGGGAGGGACGAACGCCCTACAATGAGCAGTTCTTC
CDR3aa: CATSTRGGEGRTPYNEQFF

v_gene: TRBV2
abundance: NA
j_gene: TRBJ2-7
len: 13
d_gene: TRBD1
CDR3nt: TGTGCCATCTCCGGGACAGGGACCTACGAGCAGTACTTC
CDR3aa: CAISGTGTYEQYF

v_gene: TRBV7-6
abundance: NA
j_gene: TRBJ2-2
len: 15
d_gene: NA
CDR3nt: TGTGCCAGCAGCTTAGTGGCAGGGATGACCGGGGAGCTGTTTTTT
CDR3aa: CASSLVAGMTGELFF

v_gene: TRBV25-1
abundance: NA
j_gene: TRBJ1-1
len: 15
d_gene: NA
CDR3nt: TGTGCCAGCAGTGAGCGGGGGATCGCGGGTACTGAAGCTTTCTTT
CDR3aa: CASSERGIAGTEAFF

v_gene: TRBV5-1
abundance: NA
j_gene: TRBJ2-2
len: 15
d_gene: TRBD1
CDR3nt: TGCGCCAGCAGCCAGGACAGGGCCAGGGGCGGGGAGCTGTTTTTT
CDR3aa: CASSQDRARGGELFF

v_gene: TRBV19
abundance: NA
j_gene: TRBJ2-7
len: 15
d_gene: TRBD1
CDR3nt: TGTGCCAGTAGTACCCCTTACAGGGGGCTGGACGAGCAGTACTTC
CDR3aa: CASSTPYRGLDEQYF

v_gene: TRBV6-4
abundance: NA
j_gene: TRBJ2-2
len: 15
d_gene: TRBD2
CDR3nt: TGTGCCAGCAGTGACGGGACTAGTTCCACCGGGGAGCTGTTTTTT
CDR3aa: CASSDGTSSTGELFF

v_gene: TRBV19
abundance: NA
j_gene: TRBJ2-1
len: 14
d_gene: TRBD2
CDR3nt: TGTGCCAGTGCGGCTAGCGGGAGCCACAATGAGCAGTTCTTC
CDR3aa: CASAASGSHNEQFF

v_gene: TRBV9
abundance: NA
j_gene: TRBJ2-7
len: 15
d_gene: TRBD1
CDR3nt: TGTGCCAGCAGCGTAGAGGACAGGGGGACCTACGAGCAGTACTTC
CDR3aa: CASSVEDRGTYEQYF

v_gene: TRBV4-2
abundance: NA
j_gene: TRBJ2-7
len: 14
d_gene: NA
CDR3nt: TGTGCCAGCAGCCCGCGTGGGCAAACCTACGAGCAGTACTTC
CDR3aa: CASSPRGQTYEQYF

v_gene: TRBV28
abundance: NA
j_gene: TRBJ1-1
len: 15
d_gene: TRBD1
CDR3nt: TGTGCCAGCAGTCATAACAGGGGGGGGATCACTGAAGCTTTCTTT
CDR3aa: CASSHNRGGITEAFF

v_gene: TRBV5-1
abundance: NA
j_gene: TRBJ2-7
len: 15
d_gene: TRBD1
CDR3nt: TGCGCCAGCAGCCTAAACGACAGGGCATTCAACGAGCAGTACTTC
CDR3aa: CASSLNDRAFNEQYF

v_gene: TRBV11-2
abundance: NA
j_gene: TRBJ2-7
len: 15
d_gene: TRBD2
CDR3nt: TGTGCCAGCAGCTTATCTAGCGGCAATTCCTACGAGCAGTACTTC
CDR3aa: CASSLSSGNSYEQYF

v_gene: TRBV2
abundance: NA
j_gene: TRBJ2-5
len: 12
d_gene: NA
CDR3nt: TGTGCCAGCAGCTCAGGGGAGGAGACCCAGTACTTC
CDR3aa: CASSSGEETQYF

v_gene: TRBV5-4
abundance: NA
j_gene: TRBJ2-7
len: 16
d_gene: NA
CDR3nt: TGTGCCAGCAGCTTTGGCGAGTTAGGGACTTCCTACGAGCAGTACTTC
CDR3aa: CASSFGELGTSYEQYF

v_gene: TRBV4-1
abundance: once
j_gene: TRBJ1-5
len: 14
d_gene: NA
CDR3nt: TGCGCCAGCAGCCTAGGGGTCCTTGCTCAGCCCCAGCATTTT
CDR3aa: CASSLGVLAQPQHF

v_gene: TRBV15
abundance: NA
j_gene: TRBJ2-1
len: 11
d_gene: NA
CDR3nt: TGTGCCACCAGCACTTACAATGAGCAGTTCTTC
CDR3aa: CATSTYNEQFF

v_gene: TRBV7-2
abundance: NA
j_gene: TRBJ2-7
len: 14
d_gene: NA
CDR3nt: TGTGCCAGCAGCTCCGGTGGGACTGCCTACGAGCAGTACTTC
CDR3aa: CASSSGGTAYEQYF

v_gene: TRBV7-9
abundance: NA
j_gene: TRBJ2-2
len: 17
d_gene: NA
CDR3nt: TGTGCCAGCAGCTCCCCAACAGAAGACGCGAACACCGGGGAGCTGTTTTTT
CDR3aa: CASSSPTEDANTGELFF

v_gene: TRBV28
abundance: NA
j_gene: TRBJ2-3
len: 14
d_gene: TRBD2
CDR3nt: TGTGCCAGCAGCTCTAGCGGGAGAACAGATACGCAGTATTTT
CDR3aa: CASSSSGRTDTQYF

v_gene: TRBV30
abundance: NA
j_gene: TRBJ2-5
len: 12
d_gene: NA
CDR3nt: TGTGCCTGGAGTACAGGGAAAGAGACCCAGTACTTC
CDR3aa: CAWSTGKETQYF

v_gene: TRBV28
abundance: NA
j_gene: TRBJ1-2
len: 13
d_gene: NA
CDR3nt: TGTGCCAGCAGACCCACAGGCCTGGATGGCTACACCTTC
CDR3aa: CASRPTGLDGYTF

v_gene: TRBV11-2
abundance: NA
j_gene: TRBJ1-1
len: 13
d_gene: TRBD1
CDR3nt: TGTGCCAGCAGACAGGGGTTGAACACTGAAGCTTTCTTT
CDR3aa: CASRQGLNTEAFF

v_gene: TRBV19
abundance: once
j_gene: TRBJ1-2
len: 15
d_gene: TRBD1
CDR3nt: TGTGCCAGTAGTACAGGACAGGGTGATTACTATGGCTACACCTTC
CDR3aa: CASSTGQGDYYGYTF

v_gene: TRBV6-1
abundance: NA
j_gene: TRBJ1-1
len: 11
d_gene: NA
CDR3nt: TGTGCCAGCAGGAACCTCCGGGAGGCTTTCTTT
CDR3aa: CASRNLREAFF

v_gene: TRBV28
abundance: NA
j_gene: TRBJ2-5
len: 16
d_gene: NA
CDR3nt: TGTGCCAGCAGTTTCCGGCAGGGAAGGCTCCAAGAGACCCAGTACTTC
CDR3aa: CASSFRQGRLQETQYF

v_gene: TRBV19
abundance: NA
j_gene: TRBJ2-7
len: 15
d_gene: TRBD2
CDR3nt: TGTGCCAGTAGGGAACTAGCGGGAGAATTCTACGAGCAGTACTTC
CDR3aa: CASRELAGEFYEQYF

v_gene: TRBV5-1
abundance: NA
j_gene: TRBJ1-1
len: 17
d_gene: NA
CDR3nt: TGCGCCAGCAGCTTGGCATTCGCAGGGTTACGGAACACTGAAGCTTTCTTT
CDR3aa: CASSLAFAGLRNTEAFF

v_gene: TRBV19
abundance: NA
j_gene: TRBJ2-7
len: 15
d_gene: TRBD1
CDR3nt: TGTGCCAGTAGTAAGGACAGGGCCGATACCTACGAGCAGTACTTC
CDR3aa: CASSKDRADTYEQYF

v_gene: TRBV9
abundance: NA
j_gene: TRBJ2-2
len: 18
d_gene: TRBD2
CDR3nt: TGTGCCAGCAGCGCCCTTGGGGTAGCGGGGGGTAACACCGGGGAGCTGTTTTTT
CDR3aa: CASSALGVAGGNTGELFF

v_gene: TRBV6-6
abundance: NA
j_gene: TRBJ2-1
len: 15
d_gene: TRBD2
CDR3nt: TGTGCCAGCCACCGGTCGATTAGCGGGGACAATGAGCAGTTCTTC
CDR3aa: CASHRSISGDNEQFF

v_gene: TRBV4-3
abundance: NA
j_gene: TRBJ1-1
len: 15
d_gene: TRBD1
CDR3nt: TGCGCCAGCAGCCAAGTGGAGGGGGCAGGCACTGAAGCTTTCTTT
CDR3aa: CASSQVEGAGTEAFF